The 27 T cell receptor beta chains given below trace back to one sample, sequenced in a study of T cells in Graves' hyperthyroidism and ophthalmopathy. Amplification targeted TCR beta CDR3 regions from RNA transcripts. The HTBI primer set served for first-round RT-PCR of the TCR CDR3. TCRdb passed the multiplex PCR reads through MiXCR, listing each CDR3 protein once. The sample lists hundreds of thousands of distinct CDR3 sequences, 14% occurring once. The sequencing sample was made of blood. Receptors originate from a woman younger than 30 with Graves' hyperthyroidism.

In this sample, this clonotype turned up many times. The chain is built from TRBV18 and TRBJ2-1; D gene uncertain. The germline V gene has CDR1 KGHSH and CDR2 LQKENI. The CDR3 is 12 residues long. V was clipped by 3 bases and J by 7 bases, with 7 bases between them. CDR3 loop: CASSPPTNEQFF. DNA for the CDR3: TGTGCCAGCTCACCGCCCACGAATGAGCAGTTCTTC.

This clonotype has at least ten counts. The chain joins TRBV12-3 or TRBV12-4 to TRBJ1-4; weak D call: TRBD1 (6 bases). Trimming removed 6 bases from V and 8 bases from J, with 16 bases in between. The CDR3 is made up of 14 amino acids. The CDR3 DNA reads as TGTGCCAGCAGCCTTGTAGGGGGAGGAGAAAAACTGTTTTTT. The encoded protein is CASSLVGGGEKLFF.

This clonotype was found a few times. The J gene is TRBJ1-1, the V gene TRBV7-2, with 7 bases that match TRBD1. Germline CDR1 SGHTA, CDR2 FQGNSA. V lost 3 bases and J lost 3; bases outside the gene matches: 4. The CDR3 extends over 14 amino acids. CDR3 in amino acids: CASSFPGGDTEAFF. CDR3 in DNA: TGTGCCAGCAGCTTCCCAGGGGGGGACACTGAAGCTTTCTTT.

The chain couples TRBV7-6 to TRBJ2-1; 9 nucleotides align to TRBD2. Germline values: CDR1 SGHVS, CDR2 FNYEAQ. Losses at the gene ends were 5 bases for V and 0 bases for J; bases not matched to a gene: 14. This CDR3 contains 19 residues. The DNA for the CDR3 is TGTGCCAGCAGCGCGCGGGCGGCTAGCGGGACGAGCTCCTACAATGAGCAGTTCTTC. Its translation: CASSARAASGTSSYNEQFF.

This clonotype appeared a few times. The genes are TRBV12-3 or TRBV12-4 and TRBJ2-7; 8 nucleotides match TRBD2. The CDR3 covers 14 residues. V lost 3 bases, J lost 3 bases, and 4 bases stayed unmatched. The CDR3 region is CASSFGGGVYEQYF. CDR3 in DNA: TGTGCCAGCAGTTTCGGGGGGGGTGTCTACGAGCAGTACTTC.

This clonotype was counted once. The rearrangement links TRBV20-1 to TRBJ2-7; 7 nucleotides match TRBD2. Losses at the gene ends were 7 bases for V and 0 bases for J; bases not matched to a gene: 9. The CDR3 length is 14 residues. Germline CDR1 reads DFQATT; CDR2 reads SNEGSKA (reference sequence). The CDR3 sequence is CSGAGLLSSYEQYF. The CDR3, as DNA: TGCAGTGGGGCGGGACTACTTAGCTCCTACGAGCAGTACTTC.

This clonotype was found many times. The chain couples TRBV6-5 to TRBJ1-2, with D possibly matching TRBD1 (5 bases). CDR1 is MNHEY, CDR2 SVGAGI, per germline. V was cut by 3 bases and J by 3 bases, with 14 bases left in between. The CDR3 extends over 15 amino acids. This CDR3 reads CASSYSTGGDYGYTF. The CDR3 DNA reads TGTGCCAGCAGTTATAGTACAGGAGGGGACTATGGCTACACCTTC.

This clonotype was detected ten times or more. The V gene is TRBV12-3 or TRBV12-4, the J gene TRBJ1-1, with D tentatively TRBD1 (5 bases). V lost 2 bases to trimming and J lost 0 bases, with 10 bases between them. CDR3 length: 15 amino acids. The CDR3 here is CASSLWGGMNTEAFF. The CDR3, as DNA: TGTGCCAGCAGTTTATGGGGGGGTATGAACACTGAAGCTTTCTTT.

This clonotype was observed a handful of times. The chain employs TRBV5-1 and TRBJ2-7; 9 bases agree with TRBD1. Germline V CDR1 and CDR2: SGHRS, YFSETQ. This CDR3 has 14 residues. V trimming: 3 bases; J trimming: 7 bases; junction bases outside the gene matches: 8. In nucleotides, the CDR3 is TGCGCCAGCAGCTCCACATGGGACAGGGCTGAGCAGTACTTC. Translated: CASSSTWDRAEQYF.

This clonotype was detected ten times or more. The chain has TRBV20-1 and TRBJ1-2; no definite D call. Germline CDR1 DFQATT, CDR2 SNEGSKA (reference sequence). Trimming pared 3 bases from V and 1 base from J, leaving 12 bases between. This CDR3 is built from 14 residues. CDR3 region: CSARDGRVNYGYTF. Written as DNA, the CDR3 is TGCAGTGCTAGGGACGGACGGGTTAACTATGGCTACACCTTC.

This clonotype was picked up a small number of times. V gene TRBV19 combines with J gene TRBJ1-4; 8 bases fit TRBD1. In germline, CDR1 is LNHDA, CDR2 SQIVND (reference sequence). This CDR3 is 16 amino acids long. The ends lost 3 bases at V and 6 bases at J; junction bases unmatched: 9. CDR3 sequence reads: CASSIGQGSMDEKLFF. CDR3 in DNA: TGTGCCAGTAGTATTGGACAGGGTTCAATGGATGAAAAACTGTTTTTT.

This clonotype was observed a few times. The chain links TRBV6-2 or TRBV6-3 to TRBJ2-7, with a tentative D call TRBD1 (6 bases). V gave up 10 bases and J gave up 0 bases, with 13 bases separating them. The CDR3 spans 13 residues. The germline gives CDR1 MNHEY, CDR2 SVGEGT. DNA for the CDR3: TGTGCCACCATCGGGACACACTCCTACGAGCAGTACTTC. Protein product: CATIGTHSYEQYF.

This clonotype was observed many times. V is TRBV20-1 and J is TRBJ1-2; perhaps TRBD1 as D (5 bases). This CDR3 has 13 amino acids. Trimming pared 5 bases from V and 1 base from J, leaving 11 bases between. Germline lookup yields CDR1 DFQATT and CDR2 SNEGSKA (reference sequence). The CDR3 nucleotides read TGCAGTGCTCCCGTAGGGGTTAACTATGGCTACACCTTC. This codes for CSAPVGVNYGYTF.

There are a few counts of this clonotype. CDR3: CASSSTSGRLANVLTF. In DNA form, the CDR3 reads TGTGCCAGCAGCTCCACCTCAGGGAGATTGGCCAACGTCCTGACTTTC. The chain is built from TRBV7-2 and TRBJ2-6; TRBD1 or TRBD2 may be the D gene (5 bases each). The CDR3 has 16 residues. The V end lost 4 bases, the J end lost 6 bases, and 16 bases lay between the germline ends. Germline loops: CDR1 SGHTA, CDR2 FQGNSA.

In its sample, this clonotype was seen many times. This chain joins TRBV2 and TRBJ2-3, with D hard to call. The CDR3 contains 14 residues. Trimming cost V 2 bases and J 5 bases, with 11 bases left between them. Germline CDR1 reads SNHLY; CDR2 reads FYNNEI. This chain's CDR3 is CASSETYDGDTQYF. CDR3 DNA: TGTGCCAGCAGTGAAACGTATGACGGAGATACGCAGTATTTT. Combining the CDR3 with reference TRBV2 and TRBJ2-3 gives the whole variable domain EPEVTQTPSHQVTQMGQEVILRCVPISNHLYFYWYRQILGQKVEFLVSFYNNEISEKSEIFDDQFSVERPDGSNFTLKIRSTKLEDSAMYFCASSETYDGDTQYFGPGTRLTVL.

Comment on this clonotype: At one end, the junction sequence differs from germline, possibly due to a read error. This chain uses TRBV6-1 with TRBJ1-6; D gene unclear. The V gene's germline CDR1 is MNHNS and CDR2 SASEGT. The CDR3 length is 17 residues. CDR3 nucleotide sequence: TGTGCCAGCAGCGCCGTGAAATCTCGTTTGTGGCCTTCACCCCTCCGCTTT. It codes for CASSAVKSRLWPSPLRF.

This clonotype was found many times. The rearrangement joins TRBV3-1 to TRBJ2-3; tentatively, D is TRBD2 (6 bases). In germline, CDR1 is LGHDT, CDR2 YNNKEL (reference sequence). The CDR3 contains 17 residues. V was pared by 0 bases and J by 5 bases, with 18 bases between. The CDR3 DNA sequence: TGTGCCAGCAGCCAAGATCCCGGGAGCCCCCTGGGAGATACGCAGTATTTT. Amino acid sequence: CASSQDPGSPLGDTQYF.

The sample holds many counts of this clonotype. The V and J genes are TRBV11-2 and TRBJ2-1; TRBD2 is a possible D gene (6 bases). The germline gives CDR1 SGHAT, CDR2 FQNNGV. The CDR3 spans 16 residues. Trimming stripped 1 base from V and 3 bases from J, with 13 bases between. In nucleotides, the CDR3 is TGTGCCAGCAGCTTAGTCTTAGCGGAGTACTACAATGAGCAGTTCTTC. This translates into CASSLVLAEYYNEQFF.

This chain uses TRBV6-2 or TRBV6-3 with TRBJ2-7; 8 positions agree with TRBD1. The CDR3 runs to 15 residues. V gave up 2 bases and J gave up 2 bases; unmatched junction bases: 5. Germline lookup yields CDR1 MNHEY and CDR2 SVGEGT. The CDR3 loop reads CASSYPQGAAYEQYF. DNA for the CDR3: TGTGCCAGCAGTTACCCCCAGGGGGCTGCCTACGAGCAGTACTTC.

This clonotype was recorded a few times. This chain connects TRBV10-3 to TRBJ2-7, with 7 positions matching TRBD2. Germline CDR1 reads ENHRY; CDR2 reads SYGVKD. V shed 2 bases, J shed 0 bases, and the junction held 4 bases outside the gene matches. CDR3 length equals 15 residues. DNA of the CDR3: TGTGCCATCAGTGAGGGCGGGAGTTCCTCCTACGAGCAGTACTTC. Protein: CAISEGGSSSYEQYF.

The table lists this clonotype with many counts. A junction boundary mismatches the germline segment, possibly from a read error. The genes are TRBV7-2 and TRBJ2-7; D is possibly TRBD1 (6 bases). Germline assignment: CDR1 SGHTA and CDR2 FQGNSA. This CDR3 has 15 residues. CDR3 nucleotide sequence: TGTGCCAGCAGCCCGTTGACAGGAGGCTCCTACGAGCAATACTTC. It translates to CASSPLTGGSYEQYF.

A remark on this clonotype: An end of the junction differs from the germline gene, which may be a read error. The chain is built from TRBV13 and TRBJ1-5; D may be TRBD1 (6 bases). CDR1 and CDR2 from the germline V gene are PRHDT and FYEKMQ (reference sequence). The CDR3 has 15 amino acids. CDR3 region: CASSVGGRSNQPQHF. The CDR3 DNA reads TGTGCCAGCAGCGTAGGGGGTAGGAGCAATCAGCCCCAGCATTTT.

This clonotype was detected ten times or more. As DNA, the CDR3 is TGCGCCAGCAGCCAAGACACGAGCGGGCTTAGCACAGATACGCAGTATTTT. Its translation: CASSQDTSGLSTDTQYF. V and J are TRBV4-3 and TRBJ2-3; TRBD2 is a possible D gene (6 bases). The CDR3 consists of 17 residues. Trimming left V 0 bases short and J 0 bases short, with 13 bases between. The germline gives CDR1 LGHNA, CDR2 YSLEER.

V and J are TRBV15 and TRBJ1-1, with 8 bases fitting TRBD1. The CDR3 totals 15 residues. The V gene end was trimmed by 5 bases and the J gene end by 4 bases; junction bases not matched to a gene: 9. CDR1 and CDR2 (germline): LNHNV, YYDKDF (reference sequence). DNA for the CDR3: TGTGCCACCAGCGTCGACAGGGGCGGTATCACTGAAGCTTTCTTT. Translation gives CATSVDRGGITEAFF.

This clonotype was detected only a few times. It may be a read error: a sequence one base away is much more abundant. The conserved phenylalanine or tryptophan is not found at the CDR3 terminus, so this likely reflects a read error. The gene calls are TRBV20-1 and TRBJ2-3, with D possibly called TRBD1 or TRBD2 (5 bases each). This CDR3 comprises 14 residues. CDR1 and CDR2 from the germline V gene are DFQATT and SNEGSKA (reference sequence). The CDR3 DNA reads TGCAGCACCATCGGGACCTCCGTAACAGATACGCAGTATCTT. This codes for CSTIGTSVTDTQYL.

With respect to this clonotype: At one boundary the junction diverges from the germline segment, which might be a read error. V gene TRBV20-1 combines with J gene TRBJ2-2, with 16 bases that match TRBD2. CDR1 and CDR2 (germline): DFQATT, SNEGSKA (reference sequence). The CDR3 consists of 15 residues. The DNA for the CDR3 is TGCAGTGCTAGACCCCCGGGACTAGCGGGAGGGGAGCTTTATTTT. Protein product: CSARPPGLAGGELYF.

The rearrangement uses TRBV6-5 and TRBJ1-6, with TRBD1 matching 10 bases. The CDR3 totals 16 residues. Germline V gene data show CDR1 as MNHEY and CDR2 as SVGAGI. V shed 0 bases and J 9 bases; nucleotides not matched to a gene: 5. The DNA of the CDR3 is TGTGCCAGCAGTTACTCGCGGACAGGGGGAAGTTCACCCCTCCACTTT. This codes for CASSYSRTGGSSPLHF.